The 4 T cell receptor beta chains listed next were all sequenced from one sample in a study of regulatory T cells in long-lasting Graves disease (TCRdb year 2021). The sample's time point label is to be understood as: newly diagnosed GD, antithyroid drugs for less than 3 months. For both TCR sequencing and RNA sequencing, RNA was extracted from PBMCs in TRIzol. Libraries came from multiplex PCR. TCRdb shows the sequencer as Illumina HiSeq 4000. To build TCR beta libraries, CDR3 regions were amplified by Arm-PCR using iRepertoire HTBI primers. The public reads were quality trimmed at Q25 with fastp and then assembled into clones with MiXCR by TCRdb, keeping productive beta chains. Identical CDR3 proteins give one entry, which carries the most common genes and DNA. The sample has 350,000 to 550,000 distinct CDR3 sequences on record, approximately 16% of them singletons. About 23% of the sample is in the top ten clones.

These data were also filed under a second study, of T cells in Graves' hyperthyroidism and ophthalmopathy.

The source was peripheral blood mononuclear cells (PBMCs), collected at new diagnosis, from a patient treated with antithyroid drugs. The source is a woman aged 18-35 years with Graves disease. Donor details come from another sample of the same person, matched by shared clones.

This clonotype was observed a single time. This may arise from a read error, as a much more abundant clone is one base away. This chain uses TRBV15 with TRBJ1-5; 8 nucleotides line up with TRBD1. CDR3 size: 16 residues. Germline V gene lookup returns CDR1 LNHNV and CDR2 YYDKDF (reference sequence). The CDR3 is CATSRDGGTGNQSQHF. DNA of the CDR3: TGTGCCACCAGCAGAGATGGCGGGACAGGAAATCAGTCCCAGCATTTT.

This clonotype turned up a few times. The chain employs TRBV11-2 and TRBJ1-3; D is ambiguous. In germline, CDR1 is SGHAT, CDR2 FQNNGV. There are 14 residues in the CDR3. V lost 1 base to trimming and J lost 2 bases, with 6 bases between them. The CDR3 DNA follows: TGTGCCAGCAGCTTAGGGGCAGCTGGAAACACCATATATTTT. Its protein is CASSLGAAGNTIYF.

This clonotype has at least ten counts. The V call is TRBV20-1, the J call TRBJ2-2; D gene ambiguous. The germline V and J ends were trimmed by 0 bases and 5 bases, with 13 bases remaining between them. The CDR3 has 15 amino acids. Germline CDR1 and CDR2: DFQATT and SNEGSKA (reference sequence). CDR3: CSAREASEVTGELFF. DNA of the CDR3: TGCAGTGCTAGAGAAGCGTCTGAGGTAACCGGGGAGCTGTTTTTT.

DNA of the CDR3: TGCGCCAGCAGCCAAGAGACTAGCCTTTCCTACAATGAGCAGTTCTTC. This codes for CASSQETSLSYNEQFF. The J gene is TRBJ2-1, the V gene TRBV4-3, with 7 positions matching TRBD2. The CDR3 loop spans 16 amino acids. Germline trimming cut 0 bases from V and 1 base from J; bases unmatched to any gene: 3. Germline loops: CDR1 LGHNA, CDR2 YSLEER.